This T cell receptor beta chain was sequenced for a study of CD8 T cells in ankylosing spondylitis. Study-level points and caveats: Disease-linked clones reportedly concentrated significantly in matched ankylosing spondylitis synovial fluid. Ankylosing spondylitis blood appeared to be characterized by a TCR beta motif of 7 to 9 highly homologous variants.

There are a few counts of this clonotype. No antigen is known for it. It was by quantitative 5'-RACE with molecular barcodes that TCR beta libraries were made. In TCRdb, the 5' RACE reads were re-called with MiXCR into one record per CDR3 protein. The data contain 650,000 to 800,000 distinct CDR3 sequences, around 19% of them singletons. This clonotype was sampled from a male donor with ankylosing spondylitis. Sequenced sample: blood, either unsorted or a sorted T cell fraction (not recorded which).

In nucleotides, the CDR3 is TGTGCCAGCGGGGGGTGGACAGTTCCCTACGAGCAGTACTTC. Encoded protein: CASGGWTVPYEQYF. The chain uses TRBV25-1 and TRBJ2-7; either TRBD1 or TRBD2 may fit D (6 bases each). Trimming stripped 8 bases from V and 2 bases from J, with 16 bases between. CDR3 length equals 14 residues. Germline V gene data show CDR1 as MGHDK and CDR2 as SYGVNS.